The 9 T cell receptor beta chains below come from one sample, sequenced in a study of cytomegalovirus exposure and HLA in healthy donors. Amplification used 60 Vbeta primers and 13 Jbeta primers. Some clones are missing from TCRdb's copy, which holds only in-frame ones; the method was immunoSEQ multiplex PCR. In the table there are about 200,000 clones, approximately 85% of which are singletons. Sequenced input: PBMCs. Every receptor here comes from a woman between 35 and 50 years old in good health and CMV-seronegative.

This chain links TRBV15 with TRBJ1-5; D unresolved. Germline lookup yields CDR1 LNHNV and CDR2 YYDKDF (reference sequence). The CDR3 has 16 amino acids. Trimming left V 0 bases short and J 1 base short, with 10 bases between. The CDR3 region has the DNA TGTGCCACCAGCAGAGATTGGGCGCGAAGCAATCAGCCCCAGCATTTT. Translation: CATSRDWARSNQPQHF.

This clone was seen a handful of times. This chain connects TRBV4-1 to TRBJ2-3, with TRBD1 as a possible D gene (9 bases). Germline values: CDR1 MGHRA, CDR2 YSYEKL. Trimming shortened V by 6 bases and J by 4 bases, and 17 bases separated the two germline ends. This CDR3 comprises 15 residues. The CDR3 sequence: CASRREGQGSDTQYF. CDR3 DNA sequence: TGCGCCAGCAGACGGGAGGGACAGGGATCAGATACGCAGTATTTT.

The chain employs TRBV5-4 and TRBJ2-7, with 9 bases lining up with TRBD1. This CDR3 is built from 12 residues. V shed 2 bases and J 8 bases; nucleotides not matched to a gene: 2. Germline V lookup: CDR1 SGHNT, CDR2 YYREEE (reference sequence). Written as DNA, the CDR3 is TGTGCCAGCAGCTTCGGGACAGGGCAGCAGTACTTC. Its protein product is CASSFGTGQQYF.

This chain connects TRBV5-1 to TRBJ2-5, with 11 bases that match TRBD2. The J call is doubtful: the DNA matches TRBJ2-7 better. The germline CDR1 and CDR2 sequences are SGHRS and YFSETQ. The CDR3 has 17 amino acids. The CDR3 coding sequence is TGCGCCAGCAGCTTGGGGGCTAGCGGGAGGAGCTCCTACGAGCAGTACTTC. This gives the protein CASSLGASGRSSYEQYF.

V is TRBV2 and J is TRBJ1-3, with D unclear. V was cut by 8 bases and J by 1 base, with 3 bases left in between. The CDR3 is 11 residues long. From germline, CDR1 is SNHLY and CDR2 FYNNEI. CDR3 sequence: CASLSGNTIYF. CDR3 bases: TGTGCCAGCCTTTCTGGAAACACCATATATTTT. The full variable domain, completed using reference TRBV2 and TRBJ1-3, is EPEVTQTPSHQVTQMGQEVILRCVPISNHLYFYWYRQILGQKVEFLVSFYNNEISEKSEIFDDQFSVERPDGSNFTLKIRSTKLEDSAMYFCASLSGNTIYFGEGSWLTVV.

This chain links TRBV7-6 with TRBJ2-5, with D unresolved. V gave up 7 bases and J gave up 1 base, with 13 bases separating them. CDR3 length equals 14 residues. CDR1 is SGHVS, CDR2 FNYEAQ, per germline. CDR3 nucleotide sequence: TGTGCCAGCACCGACGGTGACATCCAAGAGACCCAGTACTTC. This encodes CASTDGDIQETQYF.

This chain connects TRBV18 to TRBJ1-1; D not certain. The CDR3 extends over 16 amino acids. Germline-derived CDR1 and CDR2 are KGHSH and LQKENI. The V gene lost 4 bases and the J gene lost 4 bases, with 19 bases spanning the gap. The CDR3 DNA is TGTGCCAGCTCACTAATTATGAGGGCGCGCGGCACTGAAGCTTTCTTT. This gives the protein CASSLIMRARGTEAFF.

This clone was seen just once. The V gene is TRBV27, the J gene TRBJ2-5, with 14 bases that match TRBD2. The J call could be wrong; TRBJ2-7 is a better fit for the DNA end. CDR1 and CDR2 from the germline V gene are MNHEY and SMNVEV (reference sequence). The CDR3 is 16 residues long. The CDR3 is CASSLWGLAGAYEQYF. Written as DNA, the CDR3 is TGTGCCAGCAGTTTGTGGGGACTAGCGGGAGCTTACGAGCAGTACTTC.

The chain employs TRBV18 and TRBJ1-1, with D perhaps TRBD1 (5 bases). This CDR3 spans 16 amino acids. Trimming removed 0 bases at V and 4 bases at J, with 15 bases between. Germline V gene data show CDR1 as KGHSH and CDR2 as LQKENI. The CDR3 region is CASSPPAGHPFTEAFF. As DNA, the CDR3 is TGTGCCAGCTCACCACCGGCGGGGCATCCTTTCACTGAAGCTTTCTTT.